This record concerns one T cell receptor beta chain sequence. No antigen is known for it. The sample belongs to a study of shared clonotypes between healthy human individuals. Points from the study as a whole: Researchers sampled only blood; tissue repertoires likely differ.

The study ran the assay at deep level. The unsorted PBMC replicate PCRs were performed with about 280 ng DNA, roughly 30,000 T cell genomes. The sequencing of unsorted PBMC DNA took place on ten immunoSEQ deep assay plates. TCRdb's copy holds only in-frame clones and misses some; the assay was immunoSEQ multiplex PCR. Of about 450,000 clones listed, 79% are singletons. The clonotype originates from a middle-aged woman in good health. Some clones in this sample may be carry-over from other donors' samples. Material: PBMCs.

The CDR3 here is CASRTGANVLTF. DNA of the CDR3: TGTGCCAGTCGTACTGGGGCCAACGTCCTGACTTTC. This sequence joins TRBV28 and TRBJ2-6; D not certain. Trimming stripped 9 bases from V and 2 bases from J, with 5 bases between. The germline gives CDR1 MDHEN, CDR2 SYDVKM. The CDR3 extends over 12 amino acids. The full variable domain, its missing parts supplied by reference TRBV28 and TRBJ2-6, is DVKVTQSSRYLVKRTGEKVFLECVQDMDHENMFWYRQDPGLGLRLIYFSYDVKMKEKGDIPEGYSVSREKKERFSLILESASTNQTSMYLCASRTGANVLTFGAGSRLTVL.